This T cell receptor beta chain was found in a study of blood T cells in healthy people across ages. About the research overall: Per two T cells, template switching captured roughly one barcoded beta molecule.

General study points: As age increased, TCR beta diversity per million T cells fell in a roughly linear fashion. With naive T cell percentage, TCR beta diversity showed a strong correlation.

As to this clonotype: Its antigen is undetermined.

V was clipped by 4 bases and J by 4 bases; unmatched bases: 11. The germline gives CDR1 MNHEY, CDR2 SMNVEV (reference sequence). The CDR3 loop spans 17 amino acids. With a J-beta primer mix and a sample-barcoded 5' primer, a second PCR ran about 7 to 12 cycles. Using its own MiXCR run on the 5' RACE reads, TCRdb lists one record per CDR3 protein. The sample lists about 670,000 distinct CDR3 sequences, over 40% seen once, with roughly 13% in the top ten. Russia was home to the donors, healthy Caucasian individuals aged about 6 to 90. This receptor was obtained from a woman older than 75 in good health. The rearrangement links TRBV27 to TRBJ2-1, with TRBD2 identical over 9 bases. The sample was blood. The CDR3 loop reads CASSSRLAAILYNEQFF. The CDR3, as DNA: TGTGCCAGCAGTTCAAGACTAGCGGCAATCTTATACAATGAGCAGTTCTTC.